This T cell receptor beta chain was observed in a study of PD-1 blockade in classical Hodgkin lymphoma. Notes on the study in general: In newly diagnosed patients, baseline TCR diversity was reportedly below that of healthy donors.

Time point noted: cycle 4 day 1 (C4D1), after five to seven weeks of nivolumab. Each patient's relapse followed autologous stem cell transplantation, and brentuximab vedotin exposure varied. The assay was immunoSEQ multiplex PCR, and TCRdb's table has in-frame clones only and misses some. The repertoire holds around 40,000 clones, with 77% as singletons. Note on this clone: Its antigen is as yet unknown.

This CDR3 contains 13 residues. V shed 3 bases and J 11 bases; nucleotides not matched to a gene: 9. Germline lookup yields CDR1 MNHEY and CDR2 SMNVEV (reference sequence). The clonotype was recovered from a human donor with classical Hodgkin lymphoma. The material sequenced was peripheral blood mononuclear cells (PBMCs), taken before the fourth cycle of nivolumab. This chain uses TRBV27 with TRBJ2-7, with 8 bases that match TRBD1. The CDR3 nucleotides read TGTGCCAGCAGTTTTTCCGGGACAGGAATGGAGTACTTC. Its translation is CASSFSGTGMEYF.